This TCR beta chain was found in a study of blood T cell repertoires in COVID-19. Clones were read by immunoSEQ multiplex PCR, and TCRdb kept only the in-frame ones, dropping some. Of more than 300,000 clones detected, approximately 90% appear once; the ten largest clones hold about 0.78%. Germline CDR1 and CDR2: SEHNR and FQNEAQ (reference sequence). V lost 5 bases, J lost 7 bases, and 21 bases lay in between. The CDR3 has 15 residues. This sequence originates from a woman in her 40s who had been exposed to COVID-19. The sample consisted of PBMCs or T cells enriched from blood (not recorded which). The J gene is TRBJ2-7, the V gene TRBV7-9; weak D call: TRBD2 (7 bases). For the CDR3, the DNA is TGTGCCAGCAGCCCCTCTATACAGGGAGGGTCGGAGCAGTACTTC. It codes for CASSPSIQGGSEQYF.